The 8 T cell receptor beta chains listed next were all sequenced from one sample in a study of blood T cell repertoires in COVID-19. Sequenced by immunoSEQ multiplex PCR; TCRdb stores in-frame clones only, minus some. Of around 140,000 clones listed, about 80% are singletons. The sample comprised peripheral blood. The origin of the receptors is a woman between 55 and 75 years old with acute or convalescent COVID-19.

The chain joins TRBV7-2 to TRBJ1-2, with TRBD1 identical over 8 bases. Trimming at V came to 2 bases and at J to 7 bases, leaving 9 bases not matched to a gene. The V gene's germline CDR1 is SGHTA and CDR2 FQGNSA. This CDR3 spans 15 amino acids. The CDR3, as DNA: TGTGCCAGCAGCTTATGGGCAGGGGGCGGTGGTGGCTACACCTTC. Amino acids: CASSLWAGGGGGYTF.

This clone turned up a few times. This chain connects TRBV10-2 to TRBJ1-5; D might be TRBD1 (5 bases). In germline, CDR1 is WSHSY, CDR2 SAAADI. Trimming left V 4 bases short and J 4 bases short, with 11 bases between. CDR3 length: 14 amino acids. The CDR3 region is CASSAFPGNQPQHF. CDR3 nucleotides: TGCGCCAGCAGTGCTTTTCCAGGGAATCAGCCCCAGCATTTT.

The V and J genes are TRBV24-1 and TRBJ2-2, with 16 bases that match TRBD2. This CDR3 is 18 amino acids long. V trimming: 6 bases; J trimming: 7 bases; junction bases outside the gene matches: 10. Germline loops: CDR1 KGHDR, CDR2 SFDVKD. The DNA for the CDR3 is TGTGCCACCAGTTCCACCGGGACTAGCGGGAGGGCCCACGGGGAGCTGTTTTTT. This gives the protein CATSSTGTSGRAHGELFF.

The chain joins TRBV7-3 to TRBJ2-3, with a possible D match to TRBD2 (5 bases). V gave up 2 bases and J gave up 7 bases, with 10 bases separating them. Germline values: CDR1 SGHTA, CDR2 FQGTGA. CDR3 length equals 13 residues. The CDR3 here is CASSLGRDNTQYF. The CDR3 bases are TGTGCCAGCAGCTTAGGACGGGATAATACGCAGTATTTT.

This chain uses TRBV29-1 with TRBJ1-3; no reliable D call. Per germline, CDR1 SQVTM and CDR2 ANQGSEA. The CDR3 extends over 12 amino acids. V shed 7 bases and J shed 9 bases, with 16 bases lying between them. The CDR3, as DNA: TGCAGCGCCCGTGGGGAGGGTAGCACCATATATTTT. Residues: CSARGEGSTIYF.

This clone was counted between two and nine times. The chain recombines TRBV28 with TRBJ1-2; possible D gene TRBD1, 6 bases. Germline loops: CDR1 MDHEN, CDR2 SYDVKM. Trimming stripped 1 base from V and 8 bases from J, with 23 bases between. This CDR3 region has 17 residues. The CDR3 DNA follows: TGTGCCAGCAGTTTATTTCTCCTATCGAAACAGGGCAAGGGCTACACCTTC. Translation: CASSLFLLSKQGKGYTF.

CDR3 coding DNA: TGTGCCAGCAGTTACAGCGCATCAACCTACAATGAGCAGTTCTTC. This translates into CASSYSASTYNEQFF. This chain links TRBV6-6 with TRBJ2-1; D gene ambiguous. CDR1 and CDR2 from the germline V gene are MNHNY and SVGAGI (reference sequence). There are 15 residues in the CDR3. The V gene lost 2 bases and the J gene lost 2 bases, with 10 bases spanning the gap.

V is TRBV6-6 and J is TRBJ1-4; D is unresolved. With 2 bases removed from V and 3 bases from J, the gap between germline ends came to 7 bases. The CDR3 loop spans 14 amino acids. From germline, CDR1 is MNHNY and CDR2 SVGAGI (reference sequence). The CDR3 spells CASSYGQSNEKLFF. Written as DNA, the CDR3 is TGTGCCAGCAGTTACGGGCAGTCTAATGAAAAACTGTTTTTT.